These 15 T cell receptor beta chains were all obtained from the same sample, sequenced in a study of blood T cell repertoires in COVID-19. Profiling relied on immunoSEQ multiplex PCR, and the TCRdb table lists in-frame clones only, not all of them. The data contain approximately 120,000 clones, over 60% of them singletons. The sample was peripheral blood. The source of these receptors is a human donor in a cohort sampled during active or convalescent COVID-19.

The chain carries TRBV6-5 and TRBJ1-6; 7 bases are shared with TRBD1. CDR1 MNHEY and CDR2 SVGAGI come from the germline V gene. Losses at the gene ends were 0 bases for V and 6 bases for J; bases not matched to a gene: 5. CDR3 length equals 16 residues. The chain's CDR3 is CASSYSTGLGNSPLHF. The CDR3 DNA reads TGTGCCAGCAGTTACTCGACAGGGCTGGGTAATTCACCCCTCCACTTT.

The chain has TRBV6-5 and TRBJ1-2; 8 bases line up with TRBD1. Germline CDR1 is MNHEY and CDR2 is SVGAGI. After removal of 2 bases from V and 0 bases from J, the junction contained 5 bases not matched to a gene. CDR3 length: 16 amino acids. CDR3 region: CASSYISDRANYGYTF. CDR3 nucleotides: TGTGCCAGCAGTTACATATCGGACAGGGCTAACTATGGCTACACCTTC.

The chain combines TRBV7-2 with TRBJ2-5; 7 positions match TRBD2. CDR1 SGHTA and CDR2 FQGNSA come from the germline V gene. This CDR3 comprises 15 residues. V shed 1 base, J shed 3 bases, and the junction held 5 bases outside the gene matches. The CDR3 bases are TGTGCCAGCAGCTTAGGGGCGGGAGCGGAAGAGACCCAGTACTTC. Residues: CASSLGAGAEETQYF.

The chain recombines TRBV7-2 with TRBJ1-1; no definite D call. The V gene's germline CDR1 is SGHTA and CDR2 FQGNSA. This CDR3 contains 15 residues. Trimming cost V 2 bases and J 5 bases, with 15 bases left between them. For the CDR3, the DNA is TGTGCCAGCAGCTTATCGGCCTCTGGAGTGACTGAAGCTTTCTTT. This codes for CASSLSASGVTEAFF.

V is TRBV18 and J is TRBJ2-1, with 9 bases fitting TRBD1. This CDR3 contains 16 residues. Germline V gene data show CDR1 as KGHSH and CDR2 as LQKENI. V gave up 2 bases and J gave up 8 bases; unmatched junction bases: 10. CDR3 protein: CASSPSLGTGTDEQFF. CDR3 nucleotides: TGTGCCAGCTCACCAAGCTTGGGGACAGGGACTGATGAGCAGTTCTTC.

The chain combines TRBV5-1 with TRBJ1-2; 7 bases fit TRBD1. The CDR3 covers 15 residues. CDR1 and CDR2 from the germline V gene are SGHRS and YFSETQ. Trimming took 4 bases from V and 8 from J; bases not matched to a gene: 14. DNA of the CDR3: TGCGCCAGCAGCCAAGACTCCACAGGGGCCGGAGGCTACACCTTC. Protein sequence: CASSQDSTGAGGYTF. Full variable domain (outside the CDR3, taken from reference TRBV5-1 and TRBJ1-2): KAGVTQTPRYLIKTRGQQVTLSCSPISGHRSVSWYQQTPGQGLQFLFEYFSETQRNKGNFPGRFSGRQFSNSRSEMNVSTLELGDSALYLCASSQDSTGAGGYTFGSGTRLTVV.

This clone was seen a single time. The chain links TRBV11-2 to TRBJ1-2; D is possibly TRBD1 (6 bases). This CDR3 is 15 amino acids long. Germline CDR1 SGHAT, CDR2 FQNNGV. Trimming removed 5 bases from V and 6 bases from J, with 19 bases in between. Here the CDR3 reads CASSTQFVDRHGYTF. The CDR3 DNA sequence: TGTGCCAGCAGCACCCAGTTCGTGGACAGACATGGCTACACCTTC.

This rearrangement joins TRBV6-5 to TRBJ1-5, with 7 positions matching TRBD1. Germline CDR1 is MNHEY and CDR2 is SVGAGI. V was pared by 7 bases and J by 0 bases, with 3 bases of the junction left unmatched. This CDR3 contains 14 residues. DNA for the CDR3: TGTGCCAGCACCCGGACAGGTAGCAATCAGCCCCAGCATTTT. It codes for CASTRTGSNQPQHF.

The gene calls are TRBV5-6 and TRBJ1-5; D uncertain. V lost 1 base to trimming and J lost 1 base, with 9 bases between them. This CDR3 spans 15 amino acids. Germline V CDR1 and CDR2: SGHDT, YYEEEE. The chain's CDR3 is CASSLRGGSNQPQHF. The CDR3 coding sequence is TGTGCCAGCAGCTTGAGAGGCGGCAGCAATCAGCCCCAGCATTTT.

This clone appeared a single time. This chain joins TRBV28 and TRBJ2-1; 9 nucleotides line up with TRBD1. The CDR3 consists of 14 residues. J lost 12 bases, V lost 6 bases, and 12 bases had no gene match. The germline V gene encodes CDR1 MDHEN and CDR2 SYDVKM. CDR3 residues: CASRHSRDRVRQFF. The DNA for the CDR3 is TGTGCCAGCAGGCACTCCCGGGACAGGGTTCGGCAGTTCTTC.

The genes are TRBV2 and TRBJ2-7; TRBD2 agrees at 7 bases. Per germline, CDR1 SNHLY and CDR2 FYNNEI. The CDR3 consists of 17 residues. V dropped 0 bases and J dropped 0; count of bases not matched to a gene: 8. The CDR3: CASSEALRGWNSYEQYF. CDR3 sequence (DNA): TGTGCCAGCAGTGAAGCTTTGCGGGGGTGGAACTCCTACGAGCAGTACTTC.

This chain connects TRBV28 to TRBJ2-2; D ambiguous. Trimming removed 2 bases at V and 1 base at J, with 5 bases between. Germline CDR1 and CDR2: MDHEN and SYDVKM. The CDR3 contains 14 residues. CDR3 bases: TGTGCCAGCAGTTTAGGCGGGAACACCGGGGAGCTGTTTTTT. Protein product: CASSLGGNTGELFF.

The chain links TRBV11-2 to TRBJ2-7; the D is unclear. The CDR3 has 14 residues. Germline CDR1 is SGHAT and CDR2 is FQNNGV. Trimming left V 2 bases short and J 7 bases short, with 15 bases between. Written as DNA, the CDR3 is TGTGCCAGCAGCTTAACTGGGCTCTACGGTGAGCAGTACTTC. The encoded protein is CASSLTGLYGEQYF.

The J gene is TRBJ2-5, the V gene TRBV7-2; 7 bases map to TRBD1. V lost 5 bases to trimming and J lost 1 base; unmatched junction nucleotides: 16. The CDR3 loop spans 18 amino acids. CDR1 is SGHTA, CDR2 FQGNSA, per germline. The CDR3 sequence: CASSANPTRDSPQETQYF. In nucleotides, the CDR3 is TGTGCCAGCAGCGCCAACCCCACCCGGGACAGCCCCCAAGAGACCCAGTACTTC.

V gene TRBV6-5 combines with J gene TRBJ1-5; TRBD1 agrees at 7 bases. Germline assignment: CDR1 MNHEY and CDR2 SVGAGI. V lost 5 bases to trimming and J lost 4 bases; unmatched junction nucleotides: 2. The CDR3 sequence is 13 residues long. The CDR3 reads CASSRDRNQPQHF. In DNA, the CDR3 is TGTGCCAGCAGTCGGGACAGAAATCAGCCCCAGCATTTT.